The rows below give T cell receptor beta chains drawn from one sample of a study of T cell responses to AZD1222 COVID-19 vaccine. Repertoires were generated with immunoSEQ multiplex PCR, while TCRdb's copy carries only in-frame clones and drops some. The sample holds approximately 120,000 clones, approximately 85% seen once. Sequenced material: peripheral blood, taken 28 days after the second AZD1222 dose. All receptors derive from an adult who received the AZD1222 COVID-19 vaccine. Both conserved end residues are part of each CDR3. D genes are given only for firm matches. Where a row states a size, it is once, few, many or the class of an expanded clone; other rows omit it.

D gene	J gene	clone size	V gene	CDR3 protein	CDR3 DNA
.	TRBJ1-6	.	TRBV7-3	CASSFRGRGSPLHF	TGTGCCAGCAGCTTCCGGGGGCGAGGCTCACCCCTCCACTTT
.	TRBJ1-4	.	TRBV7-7	CASSHGTSENEKLFF	TGTGCCAGCAGCCATGGGACGTCTGAGAATGAAAAACTGTTTTTT
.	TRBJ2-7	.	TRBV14	CASSHYAGYEQYF	TGTGCCAGCAGCCATTACGCGGGCTACGAGCAGTACTTC
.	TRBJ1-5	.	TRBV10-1	CASRPGGNQPQHF	TGCGCCAGCAGGCCCGGGGGGAATCAGCCCCAGCATTTT
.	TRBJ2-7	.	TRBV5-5	CASSLLGPTYEQYF	TGTGCCAGCAGCTTACTGGGCCCAACCTACGAGCAGTACTTC
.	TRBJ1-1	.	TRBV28	CASSLIVGSGNTEAFF	TGTGCCAGCAGTTTGATTGTGGGGTCCGGGAACACTGAAGCTTTCTTT
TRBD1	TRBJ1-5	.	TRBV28	CASSIQGSSNQPQHF	TGTGCCAGCAGTATACAGGGGTCTAGCAATCAGCCCCAGCATTTT
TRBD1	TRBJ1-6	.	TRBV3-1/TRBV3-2	CASSQGITGTVVSPLHF	TGTGCCAGCAGCCAGGGAATCACCGGGACAGTTGTCTCACCCCTCCACTTT
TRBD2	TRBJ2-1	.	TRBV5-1	CASSLEGTSRQVEQFF	TGCGCCAGCAGCTTGGAGGGGACTAGCCGTCAGGTTGAGCAGTTCTTC
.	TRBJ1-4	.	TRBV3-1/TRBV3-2	CASSQDRTLGSGKLFF	TGTGCCAGCAGCCAAGATAGGACTCTGGGCAGCGGAAAACTGTTTTTT
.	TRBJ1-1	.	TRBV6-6	CASSPTHPGQTSRAFF	TGTGCCAGCAGTCCAACCCACCCGGGACAAACGTCGCGAGCTTTCTTT
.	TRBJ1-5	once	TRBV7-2	CASSLLNQPQHF	TGTGCCAGCAGCTTATTGAATCAGCCCCAGCATTTT
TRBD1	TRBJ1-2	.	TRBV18	CASSPVGQGNYGYTF	TGTGCCAGCTCACCGGTCGGACAGGGAAACTATGGCTACACCTTC
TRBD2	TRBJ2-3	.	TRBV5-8	CASSLLTSGGVTDTQYF	TGTGCCAGCAGCTTACTGACTAGCGGGGGGGTGACAGATACGCAGTATTTT
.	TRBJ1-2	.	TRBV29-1	CSVGKGNYGYTF	TGCAGCGTCGGAAAAGGCAACTATGGCTACACCTTC
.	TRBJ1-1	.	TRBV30	CAWRGRTNTEAFF	TGTGCCTGGAGGGGACGGACGAACACTGAAGCTTTCTTT
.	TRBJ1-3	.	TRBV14	CASSRGPSSGNTIYF	TGTGCCAGCAGCCGGGGACCGAGCTCTGGAAACACCATATATTTT
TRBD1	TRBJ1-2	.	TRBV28	CASTTTGVGGYTF	TGTGCCAGCACTACGACAGGGGTCGGGGGCTACACCTTC
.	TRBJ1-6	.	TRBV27	CASSFIGWDSPLHF	TGTGCCAGCAGTTTCATAGGGTGGGATTCACCCCTCCACTTT
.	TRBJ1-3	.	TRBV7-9	CASSERNTIYF	TGTGCCAGCAGCGAGAGAAACACCATATATTTT
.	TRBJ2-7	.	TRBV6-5	CASTTGFAYEQYF	TGTGCCAGCACCACGGGTTTTGCCTACGAGCAGTACTTC
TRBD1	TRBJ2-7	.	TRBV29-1	CSARDSPYEQYF	TGCAGCGCCAGGGACAGCCCCTACGAGCAGTACTTC
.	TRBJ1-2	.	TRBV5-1	CASSLGPTEGGYTF	TGCGCCAGCAGCTTAGGACCCACGGAGGGTGGCTACACCTTC
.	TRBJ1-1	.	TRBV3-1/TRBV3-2	CASSQRQEHTEAFF	TGTGCCAGCAGCCAACGACAGGAACACACTGAAGCTTTCTTT
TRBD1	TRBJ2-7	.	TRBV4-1	CASSQGQGATISYEQYF	TGCGCCAGCAGCCAAGGGCAGGGGGCTACGATATCCTACGAGCAGTACTTC
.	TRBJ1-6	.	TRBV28	CASSPRGSPLHF	TGTGCCAGCAGTCCCAGGGGTTCACCCCTCCACTTT
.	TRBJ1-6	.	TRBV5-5	CASRQSSYNSPLHF	TGTGCCAGCAGACAGAGCTCCTATAATTCACCCCTCCACTTT
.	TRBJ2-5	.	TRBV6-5	CASSPSAGMETQYF	TGTGCCAGCAGCCCCTCGGCTGGGATGGAGACCCAGTACTTC
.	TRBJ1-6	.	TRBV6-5	CASSHNSPLHF	TGTGCCAGCAGTCATAATTCACCCCTCCACTTT
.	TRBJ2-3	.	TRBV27	CASAPRGASLDTQYF	TGTGCCAGCGCTCCGCGAGGGGCCTCTTTAGATACGCAGTATTTT
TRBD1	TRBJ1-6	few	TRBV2	CASTGQGSGNSPLHF	TGTGCCAGCACGGGACAGGGATCTGGGAATTCACCCCTCCACTTT
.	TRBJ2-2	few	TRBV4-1	CASRRGGLTGELFF	TGCGCCAGCAGGAGGGGGGGCCTGACCGGGGAGCTGTTTTTT
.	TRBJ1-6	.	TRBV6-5	CATQIRVSYNSPLHF	TGTGCCACCCAGATAAGAGTCTCCTATAATTCACCCCTCCACTTT
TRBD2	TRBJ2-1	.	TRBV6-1	CASSEGGRGLAGYNEQFF	TGTGCCAGCAGTGAAGGGGGTAGAGGACTAGCGGGATACAATGAGCAGTTCTTC
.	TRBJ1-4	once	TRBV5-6	CASSPRDRANEKLFF	TGTGCCAGCAGCCCCCGAGACAGAGCTAATGAAAAACTGTTTTTT
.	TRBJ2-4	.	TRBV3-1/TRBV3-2	CASSPPQVEGDIQYF	TGTGCCAGCAGCCCGCCTCAAGTCGAGGGGGACATTCAGTACTTC
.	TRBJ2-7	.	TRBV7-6	CASSLRTTTLLGTYEQYF	TGTGCCAGCAGCTTAAGGACGACAACCCTCCTCGGGACCTACGAGCAGTACTTC
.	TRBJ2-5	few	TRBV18	CASSRDSQETQYF	TGTGCCAGCTCACGGGACTCACAAGAGACCCAGTACTTC
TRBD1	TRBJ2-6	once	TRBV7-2	CASSFSGTGFSGANVLTF	TGTGCCAGCAGCTTCTCCGGGACAGGGTTTTCTGGGGCCAACGTCCTGACTTTC
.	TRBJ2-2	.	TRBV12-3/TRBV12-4	CASSLGDTGELFF	TGTGCCAGCAGTTTAGGGGACACCGGGGAGCTGTTTTTT
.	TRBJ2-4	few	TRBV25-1	CASSPLDAAKNIQYF	TGTGCCAGCAGTCCATTAGACGCGGCCAAAAACATTCAGTACTTC
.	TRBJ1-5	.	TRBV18	CASSPGQVNQPQHF	TGTGCCAGCTCACCTGGACAAGTCAATCAGCCCCAGCATTTT
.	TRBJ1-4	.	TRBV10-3	CATRQDSTNEKLFF	TGTGCCACCCGACAGGACTCAACTAATGAAAAACTGTTTTTT
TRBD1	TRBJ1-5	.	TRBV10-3	CAISGRTGEGQPQHF	TGTGCCATCAGTGGTAGGACAGGAGAAGGTCAGCCCCAGCATTTT
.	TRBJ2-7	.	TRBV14	CASSQDLSPGYSYEQYF	TGTGCCAGCAGCCAAGATCTCTCCCCAGGGTACTCCTACGAGCAGTACTTC
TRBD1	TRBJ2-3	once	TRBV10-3	CASASYGTGSTDTQYF	TGTGCCTCCGCCTCCTACGGGACAGGAAGCACAGATACGCAGTATTTT
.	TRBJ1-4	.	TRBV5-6	CASSSDLGNEKLFF	TGTGCCAGCAGCTCCGACTTAGGAAATGAAAAACTGTTTTTT
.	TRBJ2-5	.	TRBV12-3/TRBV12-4	CASSFTLQETQYF	TGTGCCAGCAGTTTTACCCTGCAAGAGACCCAGTACTTC
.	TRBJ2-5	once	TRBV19	CASSIVDPHETQYF	TGTGCCAGTAGTATAGTGGATCCCCACGAGACCCAGTACTTC
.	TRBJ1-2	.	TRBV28	CASSRASDYGYTF	TGTGCCAGCAGCCGCGCCTCCGACTATGGCTACACCTTC
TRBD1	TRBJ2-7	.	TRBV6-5	CASRLDRGSSYEQYF	TGTGCCAGCAGGCTCGACAGGGGGAGCTCCTACGAGCAGTACTTC
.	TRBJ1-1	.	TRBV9	CASKMGLDGNTEAFF	TGTGCCAGCAAAATGGGCCTAGACGGGAACACTGAAGCTTTCTTT
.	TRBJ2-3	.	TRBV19	CAISSGSTDTQYF	TGTGCCATCTCCTCCGGGAGCACAGATACGCAGTATTTT
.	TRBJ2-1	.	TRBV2	CASSGGTVDYNEQFF	TGTGCCAGCAGTGGCGGGACAGTGGACTACAATGAGCAGTTCTTC
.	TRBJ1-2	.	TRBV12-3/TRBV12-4	CASSLAGAGEDF	TGTGCCAGCAGTTTAGCGGGCGCAGGGGAGGACTTC